The T cell receptor beta chain under discussion was sequenced for a study of patients and donors after allogeneic stem cell transplantation. MiXCR, applied by TCRdb to the RT-PCR reads, yields one record per CDR3 protein. Here the sample spans about 960,000 distinct CDR3 sequences, approximately 19% being singletons. This CDR3 is built from 15 residues. Germline CDR1 LNHDA, CDR2 SQIVND (reference sequence). Trimming cost V 5 bases and J 3 bases; bases outside gene matches: 9. This receptor was obtained from a human donor who was either an allogeneic HSCT recipient or a stem cell or donor lymphocyte infusion donor (not recorded which). It is not recorded whose cells these are; they may come from a transplant donor. The rearrangement uses TRBV19 and TRBJ2-7; 8 nucleotides agree with TRBD1. Sequencing was carried out using blood, either unsorted or a sorted T cell fraction (not recorded which). The DNA of the CDR3 is TGTGCCAGTAGTGTGGGGACAGGACCTTTCTACGAGCAGTACTTC. Translation: CASSVGTGPFYEQYF.